The entry below describes one T cell receptor (beta chain). This specimen belongs to a study of cytomegalovirus exposure and HLA in healthy donors. The CDR3 runs to 15 residues. V shed 2 bases and J 4 bases; nucleotides not matched to a gene: 5. Germline CDR1 reads MRHNA; CDR2 reads SNTAGT. The PCR had 60 Vbeta and 13 Jbeta primers. Generated by immunoSEQ multiplex PCR, the TCRdb table keeps only in-frame clones and is missing some. Of 110,000 or so clones in the sample, 65% to 85% were seen once. This chain connects TRBV6-4 to TRBJ2-3; 8 nucleotides match TRBD2. The receptor comes from a young woman in good health and CMV-seronegative. The sample comprised PBMCs. This CDR3 reads CASSDGSSGADTQYF. CDR3 DNA: TGTGCCAGCAGTGACGGTAGTAGCGGGGCAGATACGCAGTATTTT.